These 26 T cell receptor beta chains share one sample of origin, sequenced in a study of low-dose radiotherapy and immunotherapy resistance in tumors. Alpha and beta chains were covered, as first-strand cDNA relied on TRAV- and TRBV-specific primers. TCRs were put through around 20 PCR cycles of amplification with Phusion. A constant-region primer and the V-primer adapter served as the primer pair. TCRdb recomputed calls from the reads with MiXCR, one row per CDR3 protein. This table has under 90,000 distinct CDR3 sequences, 17% appearing once. As for time point: after trial treatment. Sample treatment: LDRT plus nivolumab, ipilimumab, low-dose cyclophosphamide and aspirin (RACIN trial). The material was PBMCs, obtained after low-dose radiotherapy plus immunotherapy. The receptors here all came from a male donor with prostate cancer.

This clonotype was observed many times. The rearrangement links TRBV20-1 to TRBJ2-5; 7 bases align to TRBD2. V dropped 3 bases and J dropped 5; count of bases not matched to a gene: 9. This CDR3 has 14 amino acids. Germline values: CDR1 DFQATT, CDR2 SNEGSKA (reference sequence). This CDR3 is CSASRLAARETQYF. The CDR3 DNA reads as TGCAGTGCTAGTAGGCTAGCGGCCCGGGAGACCCAGTACTTC.

Ten or more counts support this clonotype. The V and J genes are TRBV7-2 and TRBJ2-5; D is ambiguous. Germline V gene data show CDR1 as SGHTA and CDR2 as FQGNSA. The CDR3 contains 13 residues. V was cut by 1 base and J by 5 bases, with 8 bases left in between. CDR3 sequence reads: CASSLEGYETQYF. CDR3 in DNA: TGTGCCAGCAGCTTAGAAGGTTACGAGACCCAGTACTTC.

In this sample, this clonotype turned up many times. The rearrangement links TRBV19 to TRBJ2-7; 9 nucleotides line up with TRBD1. The CDR3 sequence is 15 residues long. V dropped 3 bases and J dropped 0; count of bases not matched to a gene: 3. Germline V lookup: CDR1 LNHDA, CDR2 SQIVND (reference sequence). CDR3 region: CASSITQGASYEQYF. The CDR3 nucleotides read TGTGCCAGTAGTATTACACAGGGGGCCTCCTACGAGCAGTACTTC. Complete variable domain (other parts from reference TRBV19 and TRBJ2-7): DGGITQSPKYLFRKEGQNVTLSCEQNLNHDAMYWYRQDPGQGLRLIYYSQIVNDFQKGDIAEGYSVSREKKESFPLTVTSAQKNPTAFYLCASSITQGASYEQYFGPGTRLTVT.

Details on this clonotype: Given a far larger clone just one base away, this is likely a sequencing read error. The V call is TRBV6-2 or TRBV6-3, the J call TRBJ2-7; D is ambiguous. With 6 bases removed from V and 7 bases from J, the gap between germline ends came to 16 bases. Germline V lookup: CDR1 MNHEY, CDR2 SVGEGT. The CDR3 is 13 amino acids. CDR3 DNA sequence: TGTGCCAGCAGGTTTAGCTCCTACAATGAGCAGTACTTC. Translation gives CASRFSSYNEQYF.

This clonotype was counted ten times or more. The chain has TRBV7-2 and TRBJ2-7; 9 bases fit TRBD2. The CDR3 runs to 13 residues. V was pared by 5 bases and J by 5 bases, with 4 bases of the junction left unmatched. The germline CDR1 and CDR2 sequences are SGHTA and FQGNSA. The CDR3 loop reads CASSPRTSDEQYF. As DNA, the CDR3 is TGTGCCAGCAGCCCGAGGACTAGCGACGAGCAGTACTTC.

This clonotype was seen many times. V and J are TRBV20-1 and TRBJ2-3; D may be TRBD2 (5 bases). The CDR3 length is 14 residues. Trimming removed 4 bases from V and 0 bases from J, with 11 bases in between. CDR1 and CDR2 (germline): DFQATT, SNEGSKA (reference sequence). The CDR3 region is CSANQRTSTDTQYF. The CDR3 DNA is TGCAGTGCTAATCAGCGGACTAGCACAGATACGCAGTATTTT.

This clonotype was detected many times. This chain's CDR3 is CASSLAGQDYGYTF. The CDR3 DNA is TGTGCCAGCAGCTTAGCGGGACAGGACTATGGCTACACCTTC. V and J are TRBV7-9 and TRBJ1-2; 8 nucleotides align to TRBD1. The CDR3 runs to 14 residues. The V and J ends lost 0 bases and 3 bases, in that order; junction bases with no gene match: 0. Germline CDR1 is SEHNR and CDR2 is FQNEAQ (reference sequence).

This clonotype was counted many times. V usage is TRBV28 and J usage is TRBJ2-7; D remains unclear. V dropped 9 bases and J dropped 3 bases, with 18 bases sitting between them. Germline values: CDR1 MDHEN, CDR2 SYDVKM. The CDR3 sequence is 14 residues long. CDR3 sequence reads: CASAKALGVYEQYF. The CDR3 DNA follows: TGTGCCAGTGCGAAAGCCCTAGGCGTCTACGAGCAGTACTTC. The whole variable domain, filled in from reference TRBV28 and TRBJ2-7, reads DVKVTQSSRYLVKRTGEKVFLECVQDMDHENMFWYRQDPGLGLRLIYFSYDVKMKEKGDIPEGYSVSREKKERFSLILESASTNQTSMYLCASAKALGVYEQYFGPGTRLTVT.

CDR3 loop: CASSGGVWGTDTQYF. The DNA of the CDR3 is TGTGCCAGCTCTGGGGGAGTTTGGGGTACAGATACGCAGTATTTT. V gene TRBV2 combines with J gene TRBJ2-3; D could derive from TRBD1 or TRBD2 (5 bases each). This CDR3 has 15 amino acids. V was trimmed by 8 bases and J by 3 bases, leaving 18 bases between them. Looked up from germline, CDR1 is SNHLY and CDR2 is FYNNEI.

This clonotype came up many times. This chain uses TRBV7-9 with TRBJ2-2; TRBD1 matches 7 bases. The CDR3 has 16 amino acids. From germline, CDR1 is SEHNR and CDR2 FQNEAQ (reference sequence). V trimming: 5 bases; J trimming: 4 bases; junction bases outside the gene matches: 10. This CDR3 is CASSRDRVGVTGELFF. The CDR3 DNA is TGTGCCAGCAGCCGAGACAGGGTGGGAGTCACCGGGGAGCTGTTTTTT.

Many counts were recorded for this clonotype. Written as DNA, the CDR3 is TGCGCCAGCAGCTTCGTGCAAGGTGACACCGGGGAGCTGTTTTTT. Translated, it gives CASSFVQGDTGELFF. The V and J genes are TRBV5-1 and TRBJ2-2; D is unclear. Germline V CDR1 and CDR2: SGHRS, YFSETQ. V dropped 2 bases and J dropped 3 bases, with 11 bases sitting between them. This CDR3 has 15 residues.

This clonotype was seen at least ten times. The CDR3 DNA sequence: TGTGCCAGCAGCTTAGATTCCGCGGGAGGGCCCCACACCGGGGAGCTGTTTTTT. It is translated as CASSLDSAGGPHTGELFF. The rearrangement links TRBV11-3 to TRBJ2-2; 9 bases align to TRBD2. V lost 0 bases, J lost 3 bases, and 8 bases stayed unmatched. CDR3 size: 18 residues. Per germline, CDR1 SGHNT and CDR2 YENEEA.

This clonotype was counted many times. V is TRBV2 and J is TRBJ2-1; 9 nucleotides match TRBD2. The CDR3 totals 16 residues. V lost 3 bases to trimming and J lost 1 base; unmatched junction nucleotides: 4. Looked up from germline, CDR1 is SNHLY and CDR2 is FYNNEI. The CDR3 reads CASSEASGDSYNEQFF. CDR3 coding DNA: TGTGCCAGCAGTGAGGCTAGCGGGGATTCCTACAATGAGCAGTTCTTC.

This clonotype showed up many times. The chain carries TRBV10-3 and TRBJ1-5, with unresolved D. V gave up 3 bases and J gave up 3 bases, with 9 bases separating them. Looked up from germline, CDR1 is ENHRY and CDR2 is SYGVKD. This CDR3 comprises 14 residues. CDR3: CAISESGFNQPQHF. Written as DNA, the CDR3 is TGTGCCATCAGTGAATCGGGGTTCAATCAGCCCCAGCATTTT.

The V call is TRBV6-1, the J call TRBJ1-2, with D tentatively TRBD1 (5 bases). Between the trimmed V and J ends, which lost 7 bases and 7 bases, there was a span of 16 bases. The CDR3 has 13 amino acids. Germline V gene sequence: CDR1 MNHNS, CDR2 SASEGT. The CDR3 sequence: CASTLGRGGGYTF. CDR3 nucleotide sequence: TGTGCCAGCACCCTCGGCCGGGGCGGTGGCTACACCTTC.

This clonotype was detected many times. The chain combines TRBV10-3 with TRBJ2-7, with 9 bases aligning to TRBD1. CDR1 ENHRY and CDR2 SYGVKD come from the germline V gene. CDR3 length: 13 amino acids. J gave up 1 base and V 8 bases, and 3 bases lay outside the gene matches. The CDR3 DNA is TGTGCCATCCGGGACAGGGCATCCTACGAGCAGTACTTC. Its protein is CAIRDRASYEQYF.

This clonotype was picked up many times. The gene calls are TRBV5-4 and TRBJ2-5; D perhaps matches TRBD1 (6 bases). CDR3 length: 14 amino acids. Per the germline V gene, CDR1 is SGHNT and CDR2 is YYREEE (reference sequence). Trimming removed 2 bases from V and 4 bases from J, with 12 bases in between. CDR3 sequence (DNA): TGTGCCAGCAGCTTACAGGGTCATCGAGAGACCCAGTACTTC. Translation: CASSLQGHRETQYF.

This clonotype was recorded at least ten times. CDR3 sequence: CASSPGAGVSVVGEKLFF. The CDR3 region has the DNA TGTGCCAGCAGTCCTGGGGCAGGGGTATCGGTGGTGGGTGAAAAACTGTTTTTT. This chain joins TRBV28 and TRBJ1-4, with D tentatively TRBD1 (6 bases). Deletions cut 5 bases from V and 7 bases from J, with 26 bases between. There are 18 residues in the CDR3. Germline assignment: CDR1 MDHEN and CDR2 SYDVKM. Full variable domain (outside the CDR3, taken from reference TRBV28 and TRBJ1-4): DVKVTQSSRYLVKRTGEKVFLECVQDMDHENMFWYRQDPGLGLRLIYFSYDVKMKEKGDIPEGYSVSREKKERFSLILESASTNQTSMYLCASSPGAGVSVVGEKLFFGSGTQLSVL.

This clonotype was detected ten times or more. The chain carries TRBV28 and TRBJ2-7; 10 bases are a match to TRBD2. V was pared by 5 bases and J by 4 bases, with 8 bases of the junction left unmatched. Germline CDR1 is MDHEN and CDR2 is SYDVKM. CDR3 length: 15 residues. CDR3 amino acids: CASSPQATSGYEQYF. CDR3 nucleotides: TGTGCCAGCAGTCCCCAAGCGACTAGCGGGTACGAGCAGTACTTC.

There are many counts of this clonotype. V and J are TRBV27 and TRBJ1-4; TRBD1 is a possible D gene (5 bases). Trimming left V 6 bases short and J 1 base short, with 9 bases between. Germline V lookup: CDR1 MNHEY, CDR2 SMNVEV (reference sequence). The CDR3 spans 14 residues. Here the CDR3 reads CASRSGITNEKLFF. CDR3 coding DNA: TGTGCCAGCAGATCAGGGATAACTAATGAAAAACTGTTTTTT.

This clonotype was seen ten or more times. The chain uses TRBV5-4 and TRBJ2-6; D possibly corresponds to TRBD1 (6 bases). V gave up 5 bases and J gave up 2 bases, with 14 bases separating them. CDR1 and CDR2 from the germline V gene are SGHNT and YYREEE (reference sequence). The CDR3 length is 16 residues. The CDR3: CASRRYQGPGANVLTF. The CDR3 DNA follows: TGTGCCAGCAGGCGTTACCAGGGGCCTGGGGCCAACGTCCTGACTTTC. Variable domain in full (rest from reference TRBV5-4 and TRBJ2-6): ETGVTQSPTHLIKTRGQQVTLRCSSQSGHNTVSWYQQALGQGPQFIFQYYREEENGRGNFPPRFSGLQFPNYSSELNVNALELDDSALYLCASRRYQGPGANVLTFGAGSRLTVL.

This clonotype was counted ten times or more. The J gene is TRBJ2-2, the V gene TRBV7-3; D ambiguous. The CDR3 length is 15 residues. Trimming pared 2 bases from V and 4 bases from J, leaving 11 bases between. Germline CDR1 reads SGHTA; CDR2 reads FQGTGA. CDR3 coding DNA: TGTGCCAGCAGCTTATCCGCCGATGTCACCGGGGAGCTGTTTTTT. Residues: CASSLSADVTGELFF.

Ten or more counts support this clonotype. The rearrangement links TRBV3-1 to TRBJ2-7; a possible D gene is TRBD2 (6 bases). V lost 3 bases to trimming and J lost 4 bases, with 10 bases between them. This CDR3 has 13 amino acids. CDR1 and CDR2 (germline): LGHDT, YNNKEL (reference sequence). DNA of the CDR3: TGTGCCAGCAGCCAGGAGGGCCCATACGAGCAGTACTTC. Protein: CASSQEGPYEQYF.

The sample holds many counts of this clonotype. The chain joins TRBV7-8 to TRBJ2-7; 7 positions match TRBD1. The J segment lost 0 bases and the V segment lost 1 base, leaving 3 bases of the junction unmatched. The CDR3 is 15 residues long. From germline, CDR1 is SGHVS and CDR2 FQNEAQ. The CDR3 reads CASSLVQGDSYEQYF. Here the CDR3 DNA reads TGTGCCAGCAGCTTAGTTCAGGGGGACTCCTACGAGCAGTACTTC. Filled out from reference TRBV7-8 and TRBJ2-7, the complete variable domain reads GAGVSQSPRYKVAKRGQDVALRCDPISGHVSLFWYQQALGQGPEFLTYFQNEAQLDKSGLPSDRFFAERPEGSVSTLKIQRTQQEDSAVYLCASSLVQGDSYEQYFGPGTRLTVT.

Many counts were recorded for this clonotype. V usage is TRBV27 and J usage is TRBJ2-1; D is unresolved. Per the germline V gene, CDR1 is MNHEY and CDR2 is SMNVEV (reference sequence). V was pared by 7 bases and J by 3 bases, with 4 bases between. This CDR3 region has 11 residues. Here the CDR3 reads CASNSYNEQFF. CDR3 in DNA: TGTGCCAGCAATAGCTACAATGAGCAGTTCTTC.

The CDR3 sequence: CASSYTGVDSPLHF. The CDR3 bases are TGTGCCAGCAGCTATACAGGAGTGGATTCACCCCTCCACTTT. The J gene is TRBJ1-6, the V gene TRBV5-4; maybe TRBD1 (5 bases). The V gene lost 3 bases and the J gene lost 8 bases, with 12 bases spanning the gap. CDR3 length: 14 residues. Germline V gives CDR1 SGHNT, CDR2 YYREEE (reference sequence). Looking up the rest from reference TRBV5-4 and TRBJ1-6 gives the full variable domain: ETGVTQSPTHLIKTRGQQVTLRCSSQSGHNTVSWYQQALGQGPQFIFQYYREEENGRGNFPPRFSGLQFPNYSSELNVNALELDDSALYLCASSYTGVDSPLHFGNGTRLTVT.